The rows below give T cell receptor beta chains drawn from one sample of a study of cytomegalovirus exposure and HLA in healthy donors. The protocol was immunoSEQ multiplex PCR, while the TCRdb copy is restricted to in-frame clones and leaves out a portion. The sample has around 110,000 clones; around 80% are singletons. Source material: PBMCs. These receptors all come from a woman in her forties or fifties in good health and CMV-seropositive. The CDR3 runs from the conserved cysteine through the conserved F or W. Each record gives: D gene, J gene, clone size, CDR3 length, V gene, CDR3 DNA, CDR3 protein. The D gene is left open where the match is weak. Size values are once, few and many counts, or a class for expanded clones, and some rows have none.

>-|TRBJ2-1|-|13|TRBV11-1
TGTGCCAGCAGCTTATTCTTAGCAAATGAGCAGTTCTTC
CASSLFLANEQFF
>-|TRBJ1-1|few|14|TRBV7-9
TGTGCCAGCAGCTTAGTGGGAGGGAACACTGAAGCTTTCTTT
CASSLVGGNTEAFF
>TRBD1|TRBJ1-1|-|14|TRBV11-1
TGTGCCAGCAGCTTCGCGGGACAGGGCTCTGAAGCTTTCTTT
CASSFAGQGSEAFF
>-|TRBJ2-7|-|12|TRBV6-6
TGTGCCAGCAGTAAAGGGACACCCGAGCAGTACTTC
CASSKGTPEQYF
>-|TRBJ1-1|-|12|TRBV6-5
TGTGCCAGCAGGGAGATGAACACTGAAGCTTTCTTT
CASREMNTEAFF
>TRBD2|TRBJ2-5|-|17|TRBV5-6
TGTGCCAGCAGCTTGTTGTTTAGCGGGGGGGCACCAGAGACCCAGTACTTC
CASSLLFSGGAPETQYF
>TRBD1|TRBJ2-7|-|15|TRBV7-9
TGTGCCAGCAGCCTAGGTACAGGGGTTGCCTACGAGCAGTACTTC
CASSLGTGVAYEQYF
>TRBD1|TRBJ2-7|few|16|TRBV28
TGTGCCAGCAGTTTGAGTCTCGAGACAGGGATGTACGAGCAGTACTTC
CASSLSLETGMYEQYF
>TRBD2|TRBJ2-5|-|14|TRBV7-9
TGTGCCAGCAGCCAACCACTAGCGGTGGAGACCCAGTACTTC
CASSQPLAVETQYF
>-|TRBJ1-5|few|15|TRBV4-1
TGCGCCAGCAGCCACCTTCGGGAGGGGAATCAGCCCCAGCATTTT
CASSHLREGNQPQHF
>TRBD1|TRBJ1-6|-|15|TRBV5-4
TGTGCCAGCAGCTCCCAGGGGGTAGGTAATTCACCCCTCCACTTT
CASSSQGVGNSPLHF